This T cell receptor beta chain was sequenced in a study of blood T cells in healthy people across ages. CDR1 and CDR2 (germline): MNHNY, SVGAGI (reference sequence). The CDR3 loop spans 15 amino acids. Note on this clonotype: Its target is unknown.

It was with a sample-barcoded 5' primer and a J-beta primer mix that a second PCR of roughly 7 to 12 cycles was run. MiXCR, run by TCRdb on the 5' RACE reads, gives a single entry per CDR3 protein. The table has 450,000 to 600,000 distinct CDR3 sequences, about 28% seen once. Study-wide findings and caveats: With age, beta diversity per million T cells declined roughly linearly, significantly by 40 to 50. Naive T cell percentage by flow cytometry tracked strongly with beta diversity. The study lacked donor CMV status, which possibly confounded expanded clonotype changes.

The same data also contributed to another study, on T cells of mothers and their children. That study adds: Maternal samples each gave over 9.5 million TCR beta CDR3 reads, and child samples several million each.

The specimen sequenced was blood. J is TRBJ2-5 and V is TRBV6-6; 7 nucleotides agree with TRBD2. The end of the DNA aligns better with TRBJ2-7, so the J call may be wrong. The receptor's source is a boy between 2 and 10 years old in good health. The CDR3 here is CASSLGGGTTYEQYF. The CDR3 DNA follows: TGTGCCAGCAGTTTGGGGGGAGGGACCACCTACGAGCAGTACTTC.